This TCR beta chain derives from a study of blood T cell repertoires in COVID-19. About the study: T cells, B-cell-depleted T cells, or PBMCs supplied cDNA or gDNA.

Living in about two dozen US areas, the participants were between roughly 18 and 95 years of age. Allocation to cohorts depended on clinical history reported by the participants. Original data processing: Estimation of nucleated cell counts relied on the amplification of reference gene primers. TCRdb keeps only in-frame clones here, not all; method: immunoSEQ multiplex PCR. The D gene and trimming were derived from the DNA, and the V and J assignments and clone size from that table. The sample shows 250,000 to 300,000 clones, 91% of them seen only once. Sample: PBMCs or T cells enriched from blood (not recorded which). This receptor was obtained from a human donor in a cohort exposed to, infected with or recovered from COVID-19 (not recorded which). The donor label of this sample is uncertain.

Here the CDR3 reads CASSQDTGPTSTDTQYF. The CDR3 region has the DNA TGTGCCAGCAGCCAAGATACGGGTCCCACCTCCACAGATACGCAGTATTTT. The chain is built from TRBV14 and TRBJ2-3; D gene ambiguous. This CDR3 spans 17 amino acids. Trimming pared 0 bases from V and 2 bases from J, leaving 15 bases between. The germline CDR1 and CDR2 sequences are SGHDN and FVKESK.